One sample yielded the 10 T cell receptor beta chains listed below, sequenced in a study of T cell changes during pregnancy in multiple sclerosis. Data came from immunoSEQ multiplex PCR; TCRdb stores just in-frame clones and leaves some out. The sample holds some 93,000 clones, around 92% seen once. Sample: peripheral blood, taken after pregnancy. These receptors all stem from a female donor with multiple sclerosis, enrolled in a pregnancy study.

This chain joins TRBV5-1 and TRBJ2-5; 11 nucleotides align to TRBD1. Germline V gene data show CDR1 as SGHRS and CDR2 as YFSETQ. The CDR3 runs to 15 residues. After removal of 0 bases from V and 3 bases from J, the junction contained 1 base not matched to a gene. CDR3 DNA: TGCGCCAGCAGCTTGGAGGGACAGGGGGAAGAGACCCAGTACTTC. Amino acid sequence: CASSLEGQGEETQYF.

V is TRBV5-4 and J is TRBJ2-2; 7 bases agree with TRBD2. The CDR3 loop spans 13 amino acids. The junction had 2 bases not matched to a gene; V was cut back by 5 bases and J by 4 bases. The germline CDR1 and CDR2 sequences are SGHNT and YYREEE (reference sequence). The CDR3 sequence: CASRTSLTGELFF. As DNA, the CDR3 is TGTGCCAGCAGGACTAGCCTCACCGGGGAGCTGTTTTTT.

This clone was found once. The J gene is TRBJ1-2, the V gene TRBV6-5; D gene ambiguous. V shed 0 bases and J shed 6 bases, with 14 bases lying between them. Germline CDR1 reads MNHEY; CDR2 reads SVGAGI. This CDR3 region has 15 residues. The CDR3 sequence is CASSYSTNPRDGYTF. CDR3 bases: TGTGCCAGCAGTTACTCGACGAATCCCCGGGATGGCTACACCTTC.

The chain employs TRBV7-3 and TRBJ1-2; 10 nucleotides align to TRBD1. The CDR3 totals 16 residues. CDR1 is SGHTA and CDR2 is FQGTGA in the germline V gene. V was clipped by 3 bases and J by 4 bases; unmatched bases: 8. CDR3 sequence reads: CASSLTGGGKIYGYTF. The CDR3 DNA is TGTGCCAGCAGCTTGACAGGGGGCGGGAAAATCTATGGCTACACCTTC.

The gene calls are TRBV5-1 and TRBJ1-6, with TRBD1 identical over 7 bases. J was trimmed by 9 bases and V by 0 bases; bases with no gene match: 6. This CDR3 spans 15 amino acids. The germline V gene encodes CDR1 SGHRS and CDR2 YFSETQ. The CDR3 sequence is CASSLAGQGGSPLHF. DNA of the CDR3: TGCGCCAGCAGCTTGGCCGGGCAGGGGGGTTCACCCCTCCACTTT. Drawing the rest from reference TRBV5-1 and TRBJ1-6, the complete variable domain is KAGVTQTPRYLIKTRGQQVTLSCSPISGHRSVSWYQQTPGQGLQFLFEYFSETQRNKGNFPGRFSGRQFSNSRSEMNVSTLELGDSALYLCASSLAGQGGSPLHFGNGTRLTVT.

This clone was found once. The genes are TRBV14 and TRBJ2-3; 11 positions match TRBD2. CDR1 is SGHDN, CDR2 FVKESK, per germline. The junction had 14 bases not matched to a gene; V was cut back by 3 bases and J by 6 bases. The CDR3 runs to 18 residues. CDR3 sequence: CASSQRIAGGFMTDTQYF. Written as DNA, the CDR3 is TGTGCCAGCAGCCAGAGGATAGCGGGAGGGTTCATGACGGATACGCAGTATTTT.

Here the CDR3 DNA reads TGTGCCAGCAGGACTAACAGGGGGCAAGAGACCCAGTACTTC. This encodes CASRTNRGQETQYF. J is TRBJ2-5 and V is TRBV7-2; 8 bases map to TRBD1. The ends lost 6 bases at V and 2 bases at J; junction bases unmatched: 5. The CDR3 totals 14 residues. Germline lookup yields CDR1 SGHTA and CDR2 FQGNSA.

The chain is built from TRBV4-1 and TRBJ1-1; no clear D. This CDR3 is 13 amino acids long. Germline V gene lookup returns CDR1 MGHRA and CDR2 YSYEKL. V lost 0 bases, J lost 11 bases, and 13 bases lay in between. The CDR3 nucleotides read TGCGCCAGCAGCCAAGATCGAACGGGGAGGGCTTTCTTT. The encoded protein is CASSQDRTGRAFF.

This clone was recorded only once. The CDR3 protein is CASSQAGTGGRRPTF. The CDR3 DNA reads as TGCGCCAGCAGCCAAGCGGGGACAGGGGGCCGGAGGCCCACCTTC. The chain couples TRBV4-3 to TRBJ1-2, with 12 bases matching TRBD1. Germline lookup yields CDR1 LGHNA and CDR2 YSLEER. The CDR3 totals 15 residues. Germline trimming cut 1 base from V and 13 bases from J; bases unmatched to any gene: 10.

This clone has just one count. The chain employs TRBV18 and TRBJ2-5, with D perhaps matching TRBD2 (6 bases). Germline CDR1 and CDR2: KGHSH and LQKENI. V lost 8 bases, J lost 5 bases, and 15 bases lay in between. The CDR3 length is 13 residues. Written as DNA, the CDR3 is TGTGCCAGCCGAAACGGGGGTTCGGAGACCCAGTACTTC. Encoded protein: CASRNGGSETQYF.